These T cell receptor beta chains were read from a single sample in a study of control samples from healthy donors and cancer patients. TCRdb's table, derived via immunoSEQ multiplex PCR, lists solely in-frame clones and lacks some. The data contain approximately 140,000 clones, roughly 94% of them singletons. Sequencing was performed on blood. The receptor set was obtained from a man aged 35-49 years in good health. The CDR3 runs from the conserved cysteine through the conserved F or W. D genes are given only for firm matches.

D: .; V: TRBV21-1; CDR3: CASSPPGMREQFF
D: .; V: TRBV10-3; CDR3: CAISDPRSNTGELFF
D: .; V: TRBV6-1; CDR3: CASSDRGVWGKLFF
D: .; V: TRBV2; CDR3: CASSDPGYTF
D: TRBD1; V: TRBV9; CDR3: CASTATGQGNSPLHF
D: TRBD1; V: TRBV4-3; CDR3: CASSQRSGTGLNYGYTF
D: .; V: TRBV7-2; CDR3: CASSGGGSNEKLFF
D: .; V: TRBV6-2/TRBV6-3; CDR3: CASSYPNSADEQYF
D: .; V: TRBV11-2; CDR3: CASSKGTGYYGYTF
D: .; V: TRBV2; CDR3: CASSEDHDTLLAGELFF
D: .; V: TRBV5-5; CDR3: CASSLLGSSGANVLTF
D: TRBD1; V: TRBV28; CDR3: CASSREGQGIDTQYF
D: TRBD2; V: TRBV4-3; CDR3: CASSQELAGGPDTQYF
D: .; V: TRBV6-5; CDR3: CASSYGLGTEAFF
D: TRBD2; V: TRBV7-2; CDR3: CASSSGTSGVWWYF
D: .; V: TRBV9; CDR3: CASSSSGGGWDEKLFF
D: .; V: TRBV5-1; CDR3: CASSLLGSDSDEQYF
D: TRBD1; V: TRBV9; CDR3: CASSPSGGGGSTEAFF
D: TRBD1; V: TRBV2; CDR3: CASRGHRGLPTDTQYF
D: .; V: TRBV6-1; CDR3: CASSEKLATDYGYTF
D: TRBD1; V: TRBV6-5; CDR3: CASGRTGNEQYF
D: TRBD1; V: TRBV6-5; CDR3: CASSPDRGNNNIQYF
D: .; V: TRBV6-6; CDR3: CASSSGTGNTEAFF
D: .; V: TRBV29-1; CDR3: CSVDRRNTEAFF
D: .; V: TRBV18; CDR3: CASSLGLYGNQPQHF
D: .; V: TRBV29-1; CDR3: CSVSTGTNQPQHF
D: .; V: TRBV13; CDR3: CASSLDRVVSSSGANVLTF
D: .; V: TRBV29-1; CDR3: CSVGQPNTGELFF
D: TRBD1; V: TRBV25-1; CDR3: CASSDRPGQGIGYEQYF
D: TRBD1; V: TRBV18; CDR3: CASSPLTGGNTEAFF
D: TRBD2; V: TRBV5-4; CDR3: CASSPLAGKGMEQYF
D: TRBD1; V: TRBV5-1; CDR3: CASSLDRTGGTDTQYF
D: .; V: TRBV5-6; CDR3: CASSSPGGAAEAFF
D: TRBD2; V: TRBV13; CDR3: CASRASGGYNEQFF
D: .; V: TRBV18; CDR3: CASSPGHHTGELFF
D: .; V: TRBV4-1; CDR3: CASSQEMPRANQPQHF
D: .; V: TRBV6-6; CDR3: CASRSHMGTEAFF
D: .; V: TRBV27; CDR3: CASSERSSYEQYF
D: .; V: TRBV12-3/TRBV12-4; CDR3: CASSFRDEQFF
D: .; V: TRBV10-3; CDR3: CAISESLSGNTIYF